This TCR beta chain came from a study of T cells in Graves' hyperthyroidism and ophthalmopathy. Germline CDR1 and CDR2: DFQATT and SNEGSKA (reference sequence). The V and J ends lost 7 bases and 6 bases, in that order; junction bases with no gene match: 12. CDR3 length: 14 amino acids. RNA transcripts provided the source from which TCR beta CDR3 regions were amplified. A set of HTBI primers served as the primers for a first-round RT-PCR of the TCR CDR3. A single record per CDR3 protein comes from TCRdb applying MiXCR to the multiplex PCR reads. The table includes some 580,000 distinct CDR3 sequences, more than 15% detected once.

The sequence came from a woman between 40 and 50 years old with Graves' ophthalmopathy. The sequenced material came from blood. The chain carries TRBV20-1 and TRBJ1-5; 7 bases map to TRBD1. DNA of the CDR3: TGCAGTGGAAAGCTAGAAGGGGGCAGTCAGCCCCAGCATTTT. Protein: CSGKLEGGSQPQHF.